The clone carrying this T cell receptor (beta chain) was counted between two and nine times. As yet, its antigen is unknown. This record belongs to a study of post-analysis software for immune sequencing data. Study-wide background: Multiple sclerosis in the patients followed relapsing-remitting, secondary progressive and progressive-relapsing courses. Overall study results and limits: Versus controls, multiple sclerosis patients showed significantly lower diversity (normalized Chao1). With F measure, samples from one preparation batch clustered together strongly. Five TRBV segments, including TRBV5-6, TRBV5-1 and TRBV20-1, were more frequent in patients than controls.

Carried by the TCR beta cDNA libraries were unique molecular identifiers. TCRdb re-called the PCR reads with MiXCR, one entry per CDR3 protein. Counted here are hundreds of thousands of distinct CDR3 sequences, 30% occurring once; the ten biggest clones make up 0.5% to 0.6%. The V end was cut by 3 bases, the J end by 10 bases, with 10 bases between. This CDR3 has 13 amino acids. In germline, CDR1 is LNHNV, CDR2 YYDKDF (reference sequence). Sequencing input: blood. The J gene is TRBJ1-6, the V gene TRBV15; unclear D gene. The origin of this receptor is a girl aged 5-17 years with multiple sclerosis. CDR3 DNA: TGTGCCACCAGCAGGGAGGATAGATCACCCCTCCACTTT. It encodes CATSREDRSPLHF.